The clone carrying this T cell receptor (beta chain) has only a few counts. Its antigen is unidentified. V shed 5 bases, J shed 3 bases, and the junction held 11 bases outside the gene matches. The germline CDR1 and CDR2 sequences are SNHLY and FYNNEI. The CDR3 extends over 16 amino acids. How the authors handled the data: A papillary thyroid cancer distant-metastasis classifier was built from CDR3 differences across clinicopathological groups. MiXCR reprocessed the PCR reads for TCRdb. None of the V and J calls come from the authors' own analysis; TCRdb made them. Among about 90,000 clones listed, about 9.1% were seen once. No patient received treatment before thyroid surgery. This record belongs to a study of metastatic and nonmetastatic thyroid tumors. In the study overall: The study looked at repertoires side by side in blood and in tumor or nodule tissue from malignant and benign thyroid patients.

Study-wide findings and caveats: Across blood and tumor, TCR beta diversity in malignant thyroid tumors was reportedly significantly higher than in benign nodules.

The receptor was derived from a female donor with papillary thyroid cancer or a benign thyroid nodule (not recorded which). Some clones in this sample may be carry-over from other donors' samples. The rearrangement links TRBV2 to TRBJ1-1, with 8 bases matching TRBD1. The sample consisted of blood. The CDR3 nucleotides are TGTGCCAGCAGTAACGGAGGACAGGGAATATACACTGAAGCTTTCTTT. Protein product: CASSNGGQGIYTEAFF.